This T cell receptor (beta chain) was sequenced during a study of T cells in localized non-small cell lung cancer. About this clone: Its matching antigen is unknown.

Here immunoSEQ multiplex PCR was the method, and the copy in TCRdb shows in-frame clones only, minus some. Of 58,000 or so clones listed, roughly 88% are singletons. Notes on the study in general: Heterogeneity within the tumor remains possible, as just one region underwent sequencing. Longer overall survival accompanied higher blood T cell density. Adjacent lung exhibited a median of about 50 among the 100 most abundant tumor clones.

Germline V gene sequence: CDR1 MNHEY, CDR2 SVGAGI. V lost 7 bases, J lost 7 bases, and 14 bases lay in between. CDR3 size: 14 residues. This chain uses TRBV6-5 with TRBJ1-6; D gene ambiguous. The clonotype comes from a woman aged 40-70 years with stage I lung adenocarcinoma. Sequencing was performed on peripheral blood, taken before any cancer treatment. The CDR3 here is CASTRYGQNSPLHF. The CDR3 DNA follows: TGTGCCAGCACCCGATACGGCCAGAATTCACCCCTCCACTTT.